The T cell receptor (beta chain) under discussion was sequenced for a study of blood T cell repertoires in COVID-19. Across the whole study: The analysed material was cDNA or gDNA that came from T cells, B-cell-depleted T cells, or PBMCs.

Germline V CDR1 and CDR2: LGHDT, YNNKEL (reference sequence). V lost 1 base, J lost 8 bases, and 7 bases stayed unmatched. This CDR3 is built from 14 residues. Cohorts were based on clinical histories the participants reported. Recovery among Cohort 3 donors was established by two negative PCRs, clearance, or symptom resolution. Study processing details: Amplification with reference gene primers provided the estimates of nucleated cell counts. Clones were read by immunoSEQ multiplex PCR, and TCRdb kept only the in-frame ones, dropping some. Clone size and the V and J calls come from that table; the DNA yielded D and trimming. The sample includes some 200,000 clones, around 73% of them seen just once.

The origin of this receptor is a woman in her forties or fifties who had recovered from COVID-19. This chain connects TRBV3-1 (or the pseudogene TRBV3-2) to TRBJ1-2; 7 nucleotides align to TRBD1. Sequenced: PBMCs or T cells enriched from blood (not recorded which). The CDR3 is CASSQGTGLGGYTF. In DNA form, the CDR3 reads TGTGCCAGCAGCCAAGGGACAGGCCTCGGAGGCTACACCTTC.